The rows below give T cell receptor beta chains drawn from one sample of a study of blood T cell repertoires in COVID-19. Assay used: immunoSEQ multiplex PCR; TCRdb lists only in-frame clones, some missing. The data contain around 100,000 clones, approximately 79% of them singletons. Sample: peripheral blood. Source of these receptors: a man between 65 and 85 years old with active or convalescent COVID-19. Each CDR3 is given with its conserved first and last residue. A D gene is named only where the DNA matches it firmly. Clone size is not always given. Where it is, it says once, few, many or a class for expanded clones.

d_call: -
clone_size: -
v_call: TRBV28
j_call: TRBJ1-2
cdr3_aa: CASSLEVGGGYTF
cdr3_nt: TGTGCCAGCAGTTTAGAAGTAGGCGGTGGCTACACCTTC

d_call: TRBD1
clone_size: many
v_call: TRBV9
j_call: TRBJ2-1
cdr3_aa: CASSVEGGAYNEQFF
cdr3_nt: TGTGCCAGCAGCGTAGAAGGGGGCGCCTACAATGAGCAGTTCTTC

d_call: TRBD1
clone_size: -
v_call: TRBV5-1
j_call: TRBJ1-4
cdr3_aa: CASSFTGGHEKLFF
cdr3_nt: TGCGCCAGCAGCTTTACAGGGGGCCATGAAAAACTGTTTTTT

d_call: -
clone_size: -
v_call: TRBV9
j_call: TRBJ2-7
cdr3_aa: CASSPRQRSYEQYF
cdr3_nt: TGTGCCAGCAGCCCCAGACAGCGATCCTACGAGCAGTACTTC

d_call: -
clone_size: -
v_call: TRBV29-1
j_call: TRBJ2-3
cdr3_aa: CSAEVPQGTDTQYF
cdr3_nt: TGCAGCGCTGAGGTTCCCCAGGGCACAGATACGCAGTATTTT

d_call: -
clone_size: -
v_call: TRBV10-3
j_call: TRBJ2-7
cdr3_aa: CAISERTTGAPQYF
cdr3_nt: TGTGCCATCAGTGAGAGGACTACCGGGGCCCCGCAGTACTTC

d_call: -
clone_size: -
v_call: TRBV11-2
j_call: TRBJ2-5
cdr3_aa: CASSLAGGGETQYF
cdr3_nt: TGTGCCAGCAGCTTAGCGGGGGGCGGGGAGACCCAGTACTTC

d_call: TRBD1
clone_size: -
v_call: TRBV10-2
j_call: TRBJ1-5
cdr3_aa: CASSESTTGGYQPQHF
cdr3_nt: TGCGCCAGCAGTGAGTCGACGACAGGGGGCTATCAGCCCCAGCATTTT

d_call: TRBD1
clone_size: -
v_call: TRBV5-6
j_call: TRBJ2-3
cdr3_aa: CASSLVSGTGTDTQYF
cdr3_nt: TGTGCCAGCAGCCTTGTTTCCGGGACAGGGACAGATACGCAGTATTTT

d_call: TRBD2
clone_size: few
v_call: TRBV28
j_call: TRBJ2-7
cdr3_aa: CASRETSGNYEQYF
cdr3_nt: TGTGCCAGCAGGGAGACTAGCGGTAACTACGAGCAGTACTTC

d_call: -
clone_size: -
v_call: TRBV3-1/TRBV3-2
j_call: TRBJ2-5
cdr3_aa: CASSYNEQETQYF
cdr3_nt: TGTGCCAGCAGCTACAATGAACAAGAGACCCAGTACTTC

d_call: -
clone_size: -
v_call: TRBV2
j_call: TRBJ1-1
cdr3_aa: CASSAMDRNTEAFF
cdr3_nt: TGTGCCAGCAGCGCGATGGACAGGAACACTGAAGCTTTCTTT

d_call: -
clone_size: -
v_call: TRBV27
j_call: TRBJ1-2
cdr3_aa: CASSFPGQGNGYTF
cdr3_nt: TGTGCCAGCAGTTTCCCAGGGCAGGGGAACGGCTACACCTTC

d_call: -
clone_size: -
v_call: TRBV28
j_call: TRBJ2-5
cdr3_aa: CASSFNGRARQETQYF
cdr3_nt: TGTGCCAGCAGTTTTAACGGCAGGGCCCGCCAAGAGACCCAGTACTTC

d_call: TRBD2
clone_size: -
v_call: TRBV28
j_call: TRBJ2-7
cdr3_aa: CASSLYGGGYEQYF
cdr3_nt: TGTGCCAGCAGTTTATATGGGGGAGGGTACGAGCAGTACTTC

d_call: -
clone_size: -
v_call: TRBV2
j_call: TRBJ1-2
cdr3_aa: CASRTSSGGNEGYTF
cdr3_nt: TGTGCCAGCCGAACTAGCAGCGGGGGAAATGAAGGCTACACCTTC

d_call: -
clone_size: -
v_call: TRBV19
j_call: TRBJ1-1
cdr3_aa: CASSFRQSHTEAFF
cdr3_nt: TGTGCCAGTAGTTTCAGACAGTCTCACACTGAAGCTTTCTTT

d_call: -
clone_size: -
v_call: TRBV6-1
j_call: TRBJ1-1
cdr3_aa: CASSAHSAQLNTEAFF
cdr3_nt: TGTGCCAGCAGTGCTCATTCGGCACAGTTGAACACTGAAGCTTTCTTT

d_call: TRBD1
clone_size: -
v_call: TRBV5-1
j_call: TRBJ2-7
cdr3_aa: CASSFGQVADEQYF
cdr3_nt: TGCGCCAGCAGCTTCGGACAGGTGGCTGACGAGCAGTACTTC

d_call: -
clone_size: -
v_call: TRBV18
j_call: TRBJ1-2
cdr3_aa: CASSTGPGPNYGYTF
cdr3_nt: TGTGCCAGCTCAACAGGCCCAGGGCCTAACTATGGCTACACCTTC

d_call: -
clone_size: -
v_call: TRBV5-1
j_call: TRBJ2-1
cdr3_aa: CASSSQGLSISGSSYNEQFF
cdr3_nt: TGCGCCAGCAGCTCACAGGGGTTATCTATTAGCGGAAGCTCCTACAATGAGCAGTTCTTC

d_call: TRBD1
clone_size: -
v_call: TRBV5-4
j_call: TRBJ1-5
cdr3_aa: CASSRQGSNQPQHF
cdr3_nt: TGTGCCAGCAGTCGACAGGGGAGCAATCAGCCCCAGCATTTT

d_call: -
clone_size: -
v_call: TRBV3-1/TRBV3-2
j_call: TRBJ2-1
cdr3_aa: CASSLLVAHEQFF
cdr3_nt: TGTGCCAGCAGCCTACTAGTCGCACATGAGCAGTTCTTC

d_call: TRBD1
clone_size: -
v_call: TRBV5-1
j_call: TRBJ2-7
cdr3_aa: CASSLQTGGYEQYF
cdr3_nt: TGCGCCAGCAGCTTACAGACAGGGGGGTACGAGCAGTACTTC

d_call: TRBD1
clone_size: -
v_call: TRBV5-5
j_call: TRBJ1-5
cdr3_aa: CASSLGGDQPQHF
cdr3_nt: TGTGCCAGCAGCTTAGGGGGCGACCAGCCCCAGCATTTT

d_call: TRBD2
clone_size: few
v_call: TRBV11-2
j_call: TRBJ2-1
cdr3_aa: CASSLGFALAGHRNEQFF
cdr3_nt: TGTGCCAGCAGCTTAGGTTTCGCGCTAGCGGGGCATAGGAATGAGCAGTTCTTC

d_call: TRBD2
clone_size: few
v_call: TRBV5-6
j_call: TRBJ2-3
cdr3_aa: CASSLGLAGYTDTQYF
cdr3_nt: TGTGCCAGCAGCCTTGGACTAGCGGGATACACAGATACGCAGTATTTT

d_call: TRBD1
clone_size: -
v_call: TRBV5-1
j_call: TRBJ1-5
cdr3_aa: CASSDGTGSNQPQHF
cdr3_nt: TGCGCCAGCAGCGACGGGACAGGGAGCAATCAGCCCCAGCATTTT

d_call: TRBD1
clone_size: -
v_call: TRBV27
j_call: TRBJ1-2
cdr3_aa: CASSLWGQGNYGYTF
cdr3_nt: TGTGCCAGCAGTTTATGGGGACAGGGAAACTATGGCTACACCTTC

d_call: TRBD2
clone_size: -
v_call: TRBV7-2
j_call: TRBJ2-2
cdr3_aa: CASSLSGEIFGELFF
cdr3_nt: TGTGCCAGCAGCCTCAGCGGGGAGATCTTCGGGGAGCTGTTTTTT

d_call: -
clone_size: once
v_call: TRBV27
j_call: TRBJ2-3
cdr3_aa: CASSLWGGLGQRLGSTDTQYF
cdr3_nt: TGTGCCAGCAGTTTGTGGGGTGGGTTAGGACAGAGGTTAGGCAGCACAGATACGCAGTATTTT

d_call: TRBD1
clone_size: -
v_call: TRBV2
j_call: TRBJ1-2
cdr3_aa: CASRTGTGIHGYTF
cdr3_nt: TGTGCCAGCAGGACCGGGACAGGGATCCATGGCTACACCTTC

d_call: TRBD1
clone_size: once
v_call: TRBV5-1
j_call: TRBJ1-2
cdr3_aa: CASSNTGDGYTF
cdr3_nt: TGCGCCAGCAGCAACACAGGGGATGGCTACACCTTC

d_call: -
clone_size: -
v_call: TRBV19
j_call: TRBJ1-5
cdr3_aa: CASSIVTASVKPQHF
cdr3_nt: TGTGCCAGTAGTATAGTTACAGCCAGTGTGAAGCCCCAGCATTTT

d_call: -
clone_size: -
v_call: TRBV5-1
j_call: TRBJ1-1
cdr3_aa: CASSEQGLYTEAFF
cdr3_nt: TGCGCCAGCAGCGAACAGGGATTGTACACTGAAGCTTTCTTT

d_call: TRBD1
clone_size: few
v_call: TRBV11-2
j_call: TRBJ1-1
cdr3_aa: CASSSGQGAEAFF
cdr3_nt: TGTGCCAGCAGCTCCGGACAGGGGGCTGAAGCTTTCTTT

d_call: TRBD2
clone_size: -
v_call: TRBV4-1
j_call: TRBJ2-1
cdr3_aa: CASSQTPLAGGFGEQFF
cdr3_nt: TGCGCCAGCAGCCAAACCCCCTTAGCGGGGGGTTTTGGTGAGCAGTTCTTC

d_call: -
clone_size: -
v_call: TRBV21-1
j_call: TRBJ1-1
cdr3_aa: CASSPRTDSNTEAFF
cdr3_nt: TGTGCCAGCAGCCCCCGGACAGATTCGAACACTGAAGCTTTCTTT

d_call: -
clone_size: -
v_call: TRBV27
j_call: TRBJ2-3
cdr3_aa: CASSLRGYSTDTQYF
cdr3_nt: TGTGCCAGCAGTTTGAGAGGTTATAGCACAGATACGCAGTATTTT

d_call: TRBD1
clone_size: -
v_call: TRBV5-4
j_call: TRBJ2-5
cdr3_aa: CASSLTGDETQYF
cdr3_nt: TGTGCCAGCAGCCTCACAGGGGATGAGACCCAGTACTTC

d_call: -
clone_size: -
v_call: TRBV5-6
j_call: TRBJ2-1
cdr3_aa: CASSSPRGRGAYNEQFF
cdr3_nt: TGTGCCAGCAGCTCCCCAAGGGGGCGGGGGGCCTACAATGAGCAGTTCTTC

d_call: -
clone_size: once
v_call: TRBV5-1
j_call: TRBJ1-2
cdr3_aa: CASSDQGGGYYGYTF
cdr3_nt: TGCGCCAGCAGCGATCAAGGGGGTGGATACTATGGCTACACCTTC

d_call: TRBD2
clone_size: -
v_call: TRBV5-1
j_call: TRBJ2-3
cdr3_aa: CASSPPGGTDTQYF
cdr3_nt: TGCGCCAGCAGCCCCCCCGGGGGGACAGATACGCAGTATTTT

d_call: TRBD2
clone_size: -
v_call: TRBV4-2
j_call: TRBJ2-7
cdr3_aa: CASSQDLAGGKVGEQYF
cdr3_nt: TGTGCCAGCAGCCAAGATCTAGCGGGGGGGAAAGTAGGCGAGCAGTACTTC

d_call: TRBD2
clone_size: -
v_call: TRBV7-7
j_call: TRBJ2-2
cdr3_aa: CASSPSGGVIGELFF
cdr3_nt: TGTGCTAGCAGCCCGAGCGGGGGGGTAATCGGGGAGCTGTTTTTT

d_call: -
clone_size: -
v_call: TRBV9
j_call: TRBJ1-2
cdr3_aa: CASSVDHQANYGYTF
cdr3_nt: TGTGCCAGCAGCGTAGATCATCAGGCCAACTATGGCTACACCTTC

d_call: TRBD1
clone_size: -
v_call: TRBV3-1/TRBV3-2
j_call: TRBJ1-2
cdr3_aa: CASSQQGAGYTF
cdr3_nt: TGTGCCAGCAGCCAACAGGGGGCCGGCTACACCTTC

d_call: TRBD1
clone_size: -
v_call: TRBV7-9
j_call: TRBJ2-7
cdr3_aa: CASSAIEQGAYEQYF
cdr3_nt: TGTGCCAGCAGCGCGATAGAACAGGGGGCATACGAGCAGTACTTC

d_call: -
clone_size: -
v_call: TRBV28
j_call: TRBJ2-7
cdr3_aa: CASSLRGVSSYEQYF
cdr3_nt: TGTGCCAGCAGTTTAAGGGGCGTCAGCTCCTACGAGCAGTACTTC

d_call: -
clone_size: -
v_call: TRBV28
j_call: TRBJ1-3
cdr3_aa: CASSLVRSSGNTIYF
cdr3_nt: TGTGCCAGCAGTTTGGTTAGGAGCTCTGGAAACACCATATATTTT

d_call: -
clone_size: -
v_call: TRBV28
j_call: TRBJ2-1
cdr3_aa: CASSLIQGEQFF
cdr3_nt: TGTGCCAGCAGTTTAATACAGGGTGAGCAGTTCTTC

d_call: -
clone_size: -
v_call: TRBV27
j_call: TRBJ1-5
cdr3_aa: CASSLSIGRGNQPQHF
cdr3_nt: TGTGCCAGCAGTTTATCGATTGGGCGGGGGAATCAGCCCCAGCATTTT

d_call: -
clone_size: few
v_call: TRBV19
j_call: TRBJ2-2
cdr3_aa: CASTLAVDTGELFF
cdr3_nt: TGTGCCAGTACCCTCGCTGTAGACACCGGGGAGCTGTTTTTT

d_call: -
clone_size: few
v_call: TRBV11-3
j_call: TRBJ1-6
cdr3_aa: CASSLDQWPGNSPLHF
cdr3_nt: TGTGCCAGCAGCTTAGATCAATGGCCGGGTAATTCACCCCTCCACTTT

d_call: -
clone_size: few
v_call: TRBV7-7
j_call: TRBJ2-2
cdr3_aa: CASSSHTGNTGELFF
cdr3_nt: TGTGCTAGCAGCTCCCACACAGGGAACACCGGGGAGCTGTTTTTT

d_call: TRBD2
clone_size: -
v_call: TRBV5-4
j_call: TRBJ2-7
cdr3_aa: CASSTTSGRAAEQYF
cdr3_nt: TGTGCCAGCAGTACAACTAGCGGGAGGGCCGCCGAGCAGTACTTC

d_call: -
clone_size: -
v_call: TRBV5-5
j_call: TRBJ1-3
cdr3_aa: CASSFFSGNTIYF
cdr3_nt: TGTGCCAGCAGCTTCTTCTCTGGAAACACCATATATTTT

d_call: -
clone_size: -
v_call: TRBV5-1
j_call: TRBJ2-6
cdr3_aa: CASSLGQTGANVLTF
cdr3_nt: TGCGCCAGCAGCTTAGGACAGACTGGGGCCAACGTCCTGACTTTC

d_call: TRBD1
clone_size: -
v_call: TRBV28
j_call: TRBJ1-5
cdr3_aa: CASSLWRGQGLRGGQPQHF
cdr3_nt: TGTGCCAGCAGTTTATGGAGGGGACAGGGTCTAAGGGGTGGCCAGCCCCAGCATTTT